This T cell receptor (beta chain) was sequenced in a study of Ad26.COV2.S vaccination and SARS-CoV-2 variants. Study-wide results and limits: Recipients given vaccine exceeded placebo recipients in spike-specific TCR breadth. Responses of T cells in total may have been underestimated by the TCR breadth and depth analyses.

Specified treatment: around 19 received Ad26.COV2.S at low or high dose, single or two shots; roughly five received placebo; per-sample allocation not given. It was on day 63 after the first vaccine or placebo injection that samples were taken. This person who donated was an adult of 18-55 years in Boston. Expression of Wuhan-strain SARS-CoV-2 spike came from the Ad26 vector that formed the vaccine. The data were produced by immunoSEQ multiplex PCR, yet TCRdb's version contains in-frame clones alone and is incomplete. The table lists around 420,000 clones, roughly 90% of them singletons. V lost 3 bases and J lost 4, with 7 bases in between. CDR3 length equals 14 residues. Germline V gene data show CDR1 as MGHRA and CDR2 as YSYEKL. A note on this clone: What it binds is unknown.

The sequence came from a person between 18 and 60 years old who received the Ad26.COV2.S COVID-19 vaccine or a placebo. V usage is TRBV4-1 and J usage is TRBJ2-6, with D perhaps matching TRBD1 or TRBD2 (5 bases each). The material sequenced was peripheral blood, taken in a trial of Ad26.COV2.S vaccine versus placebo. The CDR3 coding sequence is TGCGCCAGCAGCCACCGGGGCGGGGCCAACGTCCTGACTTTC. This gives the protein CASSHRGGANVLTF.